A selection of T cell receptor beta chains follows, all from one sample in a study of CD39 and CD103 CD8 tumor-infiltrating T cells. Produced via immunoSEQ multiplex PCR; TCRdb's table is partial and in-frame only. The sample consists of roughly 15,000 clones, around 90% of them appearing once. Material for sequencing was CD8+ T cells sorted from blood. The receptor source for this set is a human donor with head and neck squamous cell carcinoma. Both conserved end residues are part of each CDR3. Fields, in order: clone size, V gene, D gene, J gene, CDR3 DNA, CDR3 protein. D genes are given only for firm matches. Clone size, where shown, is once, few, many, or a class for clones that have expanded.

clone_size: NA
v_call: TRBV30
d_call: NA
j_call: TRBJ1-2
cdr3_nt: TGTGCCTCCCCCGGAACCTCTAACTATGGCTACACCTTC
cdr3_aa: CASPGTSNYGYTF

clone_size: NA
v_call: TRBV12-2
d_call: NA
j_call: TRBJ1-4
cdr3_nt: TGTGCAAGTCGCTTAACGCCAGGGGCGGGTAATGAAAAACTGTTTTTT
cdr3_aa: CASRLTPGAGNEKLFF

clone_size: NA
v_call: TRBV30
d_call: NA
j_call: TRBJ2-3
cdr3_nt: TGTGCCTGGAGAGCGCCCGGCACTCATACGCAGTATTTT
cdr3_aa: CAWRAPGTHTQYF

clone_size: NA
v_call: TRBV9
d_call: NA
j_call: TRBJ1-4
cdr3_nt: TGTGCCAGCAGCGTCGGGGAGGGGGTCGGCGGTAATGAAAAACTGTTTTTT
cdr3_aa: CASSVGEGVGGNEKLFF

clone_size: NA
v_call: TRBV28
d_call: NA
j_call: TRBJ1-4
cdr3_nt: TGTGCCAGCAGTCTCCTGCCTTACGGAGCAACTAATGAAAAACTGTTTTTT
cdr3_aa: CASSLLPYGATNEKLFF

clone_size: once
v_call: TRBV4-1
d_call: NA
j_call: TRBJ1-1
cdr3_nt: TGCGCCAGCAGCCAAGTACAGCTAAACACTGAAGCTTTCTTT
cdr3_aa: CASSQVQLNTEAFF

clone_size: NA
v_call: TRBV19
d_call: NA
j_call: TRBJ1-1
cdr3_nt: TGTGCCAGTAGTATTGGGGCTGAAGCTTTCTTT
cdr3_aa: CASSIGAEAFF

clone_size: NA
v_call: TRBV11-2
d_call: NA
j_call: TRBJ2-3
cdr3_nt: TGTGCCAGCAGCTTAATCCCACAGGAGAATACGCAGTATTTT
cdr3_aa: CASSLIPQENTQYF

clone_size: NA
v_call: TRBV5-1
d_call: NA
j_call: TRBJ2-1
cdr3_nt: TGCGCCAGCAGCTTTGGGGGAACCTACAATGAGCAGTTCTTC
cdr3_aa: CASSFGGTYNEQFF

clone_size: NA
v_call: TRBV7-9
d_call: NA
j_call: TRBJ2-3
cdr3_nt: TGTGCCAGCAGCTTAGGTTGGGGGACGGGGACCAGCAAGAGAGATACGCAGTATTTT
cdr3_aa: CASSLGWGTGTSKRDTQYF

clone_size: NA
v_call: TRBV19
d_call: NA
j_call: TRBJ1-1
cdr3_nt: TGTGCCAGTAGTAGACCGACAGATCAGTACACTGAAGCTTTCTTT
cdr3_aa: CASSRPTDQYTEAFF

clone_size: NA
v_call: TRBV2
d_call: TRBD1
j_call: TRBJ2-1
cdr3_nt: TGTGCCAACTTACAGGGGTTAGGCTACAATGAGCAGTTCTTC
cdr3_aa: CANLQGLGYNEQFF

clone_size: NA
v_call: TRBV7-9
d_call: NA
j_call: TRBJ2-7
cdr3_nt: TGTGCCAGCAGCCACGTCGGGACGGCCTACGAGCAGTACTTC
cdr3_aa: CASSHVGTAYEQYF

clone_size: NA
v_call: TRBV7-8
d_call: TRBD1
j_call: TRBJ2-5
cdr3_nt: TGTGCCAGCTGTGACAGGGGTGAGACCCAGTACTTC
cdr3_aa: CASCDRGETQYF

clone_size: NA
v_call: TRBV4-1
d_call: NA
j_call: TRBJ1-1
cdr3_nt: TGCGCCAGCAGCCAAGCGGGGGGTTCTGCATTGGGAGCTTTCTTT
cdr3_aa: CASSQAGGSALGAFF

clone_size: few
v_call: TRBV27
d_call: NA
j_call: TRBJ2-7
cdr3_nt: TGTGCCAGCAGCCCGGAAGGGGGGAGCCTCTCCTACGAGCAGTACTTC
cdr3_aa: CASSPEGGSLSYEQYF

clone_size: NA
v_call: TRBV4-1
d_call: TRBD1
j_call: TRBJ2-5
cdr3_nt: TGCGCCAGCAGCCCCCTCGGCGACAGGGCCCCGCAAGAGACCCAGTACTTC
cdr3_aa: CASSPLGDRAPQETQYF

clone_size: few
v_call: TRBV2
d_call: NA
j_call: TRBJ1-1
cdr3_nt: TGTGCCAGCAGTGATCTCCGGGTGAACACTGAAGCTTTCTTT
cdr3_aa: CASSDLRVNTEAFF

clone_size: NA
v_call: TRBV5-1
d_call: NA
j_call: TRBJ2-2
cdr3_nt: TGCGCCAGCAGCTTGGCGGGGGTAAGGGACACCGGGGAGCTGTTTTTT
cdr3_aa: CASSLAGVRDTGELFF

clone_size: NA
v_call: TRBV5-1
d_call: NA
j_call: TRBJ1-1
cdr3_nt: TGCGCCAGCAGCCCAGCGGACAGGAACACTGAAGCTTTCTTT
cdr3_aa: CASSPADRNTEAFF

clone_size: NA
v_call: TRBV11-2
d_call: NA
j_call: TRBJ1-5
cdr3_nt: TGTGCCAGCAGTTCGACAGGAGATAGCAATCAGCCCCAGCATTTT
cdr3_aa: CASSSTGDSNQPQHF

clone_size: NA
v_call: TRBV19
d_call: NA
j_call: TRBJ1-5
cdr3_nt: TGTGCCAGTCGATCCAGACCGTATTTCTCCACACCAACTATCTCGCCCCAGCATTTT
cdr3_aa: CASRSRPYFSTPTISPQHF

clone_size: NA
v_call: TRBV7-9
d_call: NA
j_call: TRBJ1-4
cdr3_nt: TGTGCCAGCAGCTTAGGGGTTTCTAATGAAAAACTGTTTTTT
cdr3_aa: CASSLGVSNEKLFF

clone_size: NA
v_call: TRBV13
d_call: NA
j_call: TRBJ1-5
cdr3_nt: TGTGCCAGCAGCTCGGGACACGGCAATCAGCCCCAGCATTTT
cdr3_aa: CASSSGHGNQPQHF

clone_size: NA
v_call: TRBV2
d_call: NA
j_call: TRBJ1-1
cdr3_nt: TGTGCCAGCAGTGAGGGCTCATTGAACACTGAAGCTTTCTTT
cdr3_aa: CASSEGSLNTEAFF

clone_size: NA
v_call: TRBV7-8
d_call: NA
j_call: TRBJ1-1
cdr3_nt: TGTGCCAGCAGCTCCACCGGAGGAGACGAAGCTTTCTTT
cdr3_aa: CASSSTGGDEAFF

clone_size: NA
v_call: TRBV2
d_call: NA
j_call: TRBJ1-6
cdr3_nt: TGTGCCAGCGCCGAGAGAGTTCCCGGCTCCTATAATTCACCCCTCCACTTT
cdr3_aa: CASAERVPGSYNSPLHF

clone_size: few
v_call: TRBV19
d_call: NA
j_call: TRBJ1-2
cdr3_nt: TGTGCCAGTAGTATAGATCACAGAAATGGCTACACCTTC
cdr3_aa: CASSIDHRNGYTF

clone_size: NA
v_call: TRBV4-1
d_call: NA
j_call: TRBJ2-1
cdr3_nt: TGCGCCAGCAGCCAAGATCCAGCCGGGACAGAGCAGTTCTTC
cdr3_aa: CASSQDPAGTEQFF